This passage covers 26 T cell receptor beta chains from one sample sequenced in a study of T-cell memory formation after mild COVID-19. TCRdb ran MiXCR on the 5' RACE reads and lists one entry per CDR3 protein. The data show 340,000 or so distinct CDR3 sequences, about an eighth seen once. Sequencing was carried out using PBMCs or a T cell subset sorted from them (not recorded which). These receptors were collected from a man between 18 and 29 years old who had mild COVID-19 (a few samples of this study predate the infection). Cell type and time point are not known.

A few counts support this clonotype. CDR3 sequence reads: CASSLLGPYPGVYNEQFF. The CDR3 DNA follows: TGTGCCAGCAGTTTATTGGGCCCCTATCCCGGTGTATACAATGAGCAGTTCTTC. The chain uses TRBV28 and TRBJ2-1; no definite D call. The CDR3 loop spans 18 amino acids. From germline, CDR1 is MDHEN and CDR2 SYDVKM. With 1 base removed from V and 4 bases from J, the gap between germline ends came to 20 bases.

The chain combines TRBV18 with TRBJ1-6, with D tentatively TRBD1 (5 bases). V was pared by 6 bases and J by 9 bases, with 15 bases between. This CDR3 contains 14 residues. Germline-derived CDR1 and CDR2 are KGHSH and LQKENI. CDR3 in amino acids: CASSSGTGSSPLHF. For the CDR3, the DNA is TGTGCCAGCTCGTCCGGGACCGGCAGTTCACCCCTCCACTTT.

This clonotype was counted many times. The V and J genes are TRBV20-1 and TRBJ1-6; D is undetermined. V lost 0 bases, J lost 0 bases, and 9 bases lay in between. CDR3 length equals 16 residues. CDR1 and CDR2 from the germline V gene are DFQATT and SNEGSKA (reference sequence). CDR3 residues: CSARDVGSSYNSPLHF. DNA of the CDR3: TGCAGTGCTAGAGATGTGGGGAGCTCCTATAATTCACCCCTCCACTTT.

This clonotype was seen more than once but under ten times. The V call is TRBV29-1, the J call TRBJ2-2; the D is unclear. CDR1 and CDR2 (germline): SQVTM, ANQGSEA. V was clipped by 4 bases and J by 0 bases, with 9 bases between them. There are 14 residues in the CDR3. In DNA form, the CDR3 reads TGCAGCGTTGGGCTTTATGCGAACACCGGGGAGCTGTTTTTT. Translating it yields CSVGLYANTGELFF.

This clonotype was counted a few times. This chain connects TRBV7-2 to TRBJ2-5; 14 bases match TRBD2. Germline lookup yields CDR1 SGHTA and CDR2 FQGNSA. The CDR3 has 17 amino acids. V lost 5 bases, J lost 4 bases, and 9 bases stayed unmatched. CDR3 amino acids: CASSRGTSGGGRETQYF. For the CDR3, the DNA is TGTGCCAGCAGCAGAGGGACTAGCGGGGGAGGTAGAGAGACCCAGTACTTC.

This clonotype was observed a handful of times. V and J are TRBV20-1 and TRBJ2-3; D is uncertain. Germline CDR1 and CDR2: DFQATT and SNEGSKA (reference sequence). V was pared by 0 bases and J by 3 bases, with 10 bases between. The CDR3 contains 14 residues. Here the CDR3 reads CSARDRVGTDTQYF. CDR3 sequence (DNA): TGCAGTGCTAGAGATAGGGTAGGAACAGATACGCAGTATTTT.

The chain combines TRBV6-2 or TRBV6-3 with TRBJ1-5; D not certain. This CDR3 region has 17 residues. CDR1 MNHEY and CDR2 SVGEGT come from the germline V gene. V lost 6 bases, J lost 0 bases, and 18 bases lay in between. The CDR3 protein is CASSLGHSSYSNQPQHF. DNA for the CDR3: TGTGCCAGCAGCCTCGGGCACAGCTCTTATAGCAATCAGCCCCAGCATTTT.

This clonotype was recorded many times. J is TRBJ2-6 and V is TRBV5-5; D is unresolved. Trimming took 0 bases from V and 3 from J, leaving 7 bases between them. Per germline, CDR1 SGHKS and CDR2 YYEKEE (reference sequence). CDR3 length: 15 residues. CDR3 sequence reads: CASSLDKSGANVLTF. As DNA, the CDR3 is TGTGCCAGCAGCTTGGACAAAAGTGGGGCCAACGTCCTGACTTTC.

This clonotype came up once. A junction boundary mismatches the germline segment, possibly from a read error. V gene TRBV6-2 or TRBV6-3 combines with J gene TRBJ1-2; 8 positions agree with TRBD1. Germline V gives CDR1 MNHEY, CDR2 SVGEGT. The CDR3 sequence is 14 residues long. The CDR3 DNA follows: TGTGCCAGCAGCCCCATGACAGGGGCGATATTAACAATCTTC. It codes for CASSPMTGAILTIF.

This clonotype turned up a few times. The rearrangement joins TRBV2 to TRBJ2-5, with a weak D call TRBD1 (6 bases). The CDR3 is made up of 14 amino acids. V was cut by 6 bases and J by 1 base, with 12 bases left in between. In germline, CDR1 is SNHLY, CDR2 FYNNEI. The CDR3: CASRGTFLQETQYF. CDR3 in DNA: TGTGCCAGCAGAGGGACATTCCTCCAAGAGACCCAGTACTTC.

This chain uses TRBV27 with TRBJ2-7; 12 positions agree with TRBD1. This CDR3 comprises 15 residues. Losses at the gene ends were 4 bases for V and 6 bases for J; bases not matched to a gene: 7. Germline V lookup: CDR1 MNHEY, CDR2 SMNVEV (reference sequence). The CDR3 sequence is CASSSTGTGGGEQYF. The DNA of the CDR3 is TGTGCCAGCAGTTCCACCGGGACAGGGGGCGGCGAGCAGTACTTC.

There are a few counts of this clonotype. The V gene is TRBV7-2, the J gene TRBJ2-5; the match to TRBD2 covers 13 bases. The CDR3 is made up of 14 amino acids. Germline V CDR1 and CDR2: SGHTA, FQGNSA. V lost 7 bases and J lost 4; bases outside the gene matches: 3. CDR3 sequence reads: CASTTSGGAETQYF. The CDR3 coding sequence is TGTGCCAGCACAACTAGCGGGGGGGCAGAGACCCAGTACTTC.

CDR3 sequence reads: CASSLQGAHGAFF. CDR3 DNA sequence: TGTGCCAGCAGTCTACAGGGGGCCCATGGGGCTTTCTTT. The V and J genes are TRBV12-3 or TRBV12-4 and TRBJ1-1; 9 bases map to TRBD1. This CDR3 contains 13 residues. Unmatched junction bases numbered 9, after V lost 5 bases and J lost 11 bases.

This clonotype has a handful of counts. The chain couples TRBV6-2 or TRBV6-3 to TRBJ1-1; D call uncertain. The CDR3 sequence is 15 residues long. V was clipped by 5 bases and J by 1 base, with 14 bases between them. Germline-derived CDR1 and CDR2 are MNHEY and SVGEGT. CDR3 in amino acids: CASSEQSRGNTEAFF. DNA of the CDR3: TGTGCCAGCAGTGAACAAAGCCGAGGGAACACTGAAGCTTTCTTT.

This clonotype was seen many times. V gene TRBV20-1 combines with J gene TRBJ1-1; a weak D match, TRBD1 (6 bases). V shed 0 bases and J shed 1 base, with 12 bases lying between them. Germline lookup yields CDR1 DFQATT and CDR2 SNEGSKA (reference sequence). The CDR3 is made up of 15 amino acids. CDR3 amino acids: CSARDAGAGNTEAFF. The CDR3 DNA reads TGCAGTGCTAGAGATGCGGGGGCTGGGAACACTGAAGCTTTCTTT.

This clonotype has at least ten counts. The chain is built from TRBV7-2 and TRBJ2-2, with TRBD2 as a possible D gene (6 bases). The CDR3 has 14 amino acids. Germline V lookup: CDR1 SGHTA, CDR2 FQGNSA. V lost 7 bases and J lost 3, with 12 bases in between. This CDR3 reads CASTPAGDTGELFF. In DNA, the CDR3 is TGTGCCAGCACCCCAGCGGGTGACACCGGGGAGCTGTTTTTT.

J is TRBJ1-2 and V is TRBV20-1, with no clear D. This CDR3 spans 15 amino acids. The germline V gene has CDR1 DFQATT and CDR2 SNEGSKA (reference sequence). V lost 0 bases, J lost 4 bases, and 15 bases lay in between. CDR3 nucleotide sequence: TGCAGTGCTAGAGATACCTACAGACCTTCCTATGGCTACACCTTC. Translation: CSARDTYRPSYGYTF.

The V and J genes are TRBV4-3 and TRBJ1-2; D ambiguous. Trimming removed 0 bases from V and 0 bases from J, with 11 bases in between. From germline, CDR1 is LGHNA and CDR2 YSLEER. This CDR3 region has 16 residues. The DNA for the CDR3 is TGCGCCAGCAGCCAAGATTCGGCCAGATCTAACTATGGCTACACCTTC. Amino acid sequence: CASSQDSARSNYGYTF.

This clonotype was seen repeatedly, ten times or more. The CDR3 nucleotides read TGTGCCAGCAGGGCCCGAAAAGCTTTCTTT. Translating gives CASRARKAFF. V gene TRBV12-3 or TRBV12-4 combines with J gene TRBJ1-1; D ambiguous. Trimming shortened V by 6 bases and J by 9 bases, and 8 bases separated the two germline ends. This CDR3 comprises 10 residues.

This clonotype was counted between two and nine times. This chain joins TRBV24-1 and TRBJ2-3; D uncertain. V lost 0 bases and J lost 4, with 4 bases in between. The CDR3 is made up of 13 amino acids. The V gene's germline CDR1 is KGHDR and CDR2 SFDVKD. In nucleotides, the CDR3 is TGTGCCACCAGTGATTTGGCTTCAGATACGCAGTATTTT. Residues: CATSDLASDTQYF.

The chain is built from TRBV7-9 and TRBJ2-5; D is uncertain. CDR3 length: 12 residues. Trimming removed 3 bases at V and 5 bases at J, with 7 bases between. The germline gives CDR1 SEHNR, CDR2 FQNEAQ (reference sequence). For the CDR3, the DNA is TGTGCCAGCAGCTTTCCCCAGGAGACCCAGTACTTC. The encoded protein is CASSFPQETQYF.

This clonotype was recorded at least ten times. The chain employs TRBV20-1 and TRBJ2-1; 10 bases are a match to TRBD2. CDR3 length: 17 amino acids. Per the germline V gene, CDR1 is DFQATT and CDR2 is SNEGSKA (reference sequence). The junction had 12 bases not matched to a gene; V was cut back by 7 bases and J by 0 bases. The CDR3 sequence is CSVLMRASGGSYNEQFF. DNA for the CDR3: TGCAGTGTCCTTATGAGGGCTAGCGGGGGCTCCTACAATGAGCAGTTCTTC.

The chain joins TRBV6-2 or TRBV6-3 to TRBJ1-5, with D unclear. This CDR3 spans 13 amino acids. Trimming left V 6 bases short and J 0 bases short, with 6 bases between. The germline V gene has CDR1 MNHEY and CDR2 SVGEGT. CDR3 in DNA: TGTGCCAGCAGAGCCAATAGCAATCAGCCCCAGCATTTT. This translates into CASRANSNQPQHF.

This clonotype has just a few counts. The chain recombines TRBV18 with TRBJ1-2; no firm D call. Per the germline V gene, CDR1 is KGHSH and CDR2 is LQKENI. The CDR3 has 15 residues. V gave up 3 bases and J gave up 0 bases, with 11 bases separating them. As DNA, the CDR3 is TGTGCCAGCTCACCTATGGACGGACCTAACTATGGCTACACCTTC. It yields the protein CASSPMDGPNYGYTF.

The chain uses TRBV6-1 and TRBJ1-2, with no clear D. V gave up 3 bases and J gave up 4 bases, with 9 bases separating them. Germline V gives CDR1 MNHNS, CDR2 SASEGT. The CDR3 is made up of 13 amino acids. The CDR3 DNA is TGTGCCAGCAGTGAGAGGCAGCGCTATGGCTACACCTTC. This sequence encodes CASSERQRYGYTF.

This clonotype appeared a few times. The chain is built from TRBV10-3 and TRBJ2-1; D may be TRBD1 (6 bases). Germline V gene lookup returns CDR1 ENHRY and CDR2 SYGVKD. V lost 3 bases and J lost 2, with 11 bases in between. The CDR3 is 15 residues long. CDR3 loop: CAISDPRGPYNEQFF. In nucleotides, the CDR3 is TGTGCCATCAGTGACCCCAGGGGACCCTACAATGAGCAGTTCTTC.